A single sample gave rise to the 32 T cell receptor beta chains below, sequenced in a study of T cells in localized non-small cell lung cancer. Method: immunoSEQ multiplex PCR; TCRdb's copy keeps in-frame clones and lacks some. The table has roughly 2,300 clones, 35% to 40% seen once; the top ten hold more than 5.5%. The material was lung tumor tissue, obtained before any cancer treatment. Receptors originate from a female donor over 55 with stage I lung adenocarcinoma.

By share, this clone ranks as medium-sized (0.01 to 0.1%). The chain recombines TRBV9 with TRBJ2-3; the D is unclear. The CDR3 covers 12 residues. V lost 3 bases and J lost 2, with 4 bases in between. Germline values: CDR1 SGDLS, CDR2 YYNGEE. CDR3 sequence: CASSAYTDTQYF. Written as DNA, the CDR3 is TGTGCCAGCAGCGCCTACACAGATACGCAGTATTTT.

In its sample, this clone ranks as medium-sized. The chain couples TRBV6-8 to TRBJ1-1; tentatively, D is TRBD1 (5 bases). V lost 5 bases, J lost 0 bases, and 7 bases lay in between. The CDR3 runs 13 residues. CDR1 MNHGY and CDR2 SAAAGT come from the germline V gene. The CDR3 protein is CASSMTVNTEAFF. CDR3 DNA sequence: TGTGCCAGCAGTATGACAGTGAACACTGAAGCTTTCTTT.

The gene calls are TRBV6-8 and TRBJ2-3; D is unclear. Germline V CDR1 and CDR2: MNHGY, SAAAGT. This CDR3 is 13 amino acids long. V dropped 5 bases and J dropped 0 bases, with 6 bases sitting between them. The CDR3 sequence: CASSDTSTDTQYF. The CDR3 nucleotides are TGTGCCAGCAGTGACACTAGCACAGATACGCAGTATTTT.

This clone was counted between two and nine times. CDR3 amino acids: CASSQTAGEVYRNEQFF. The CDR3 DNA reads TGCGCCAGCAGCCAGACCGCGGGAGAGGTATATCGCAATGAGCAGTTCTTC. The chain combines TRBV1 with TRBJ2-1; the table assigns TRBD2, which was not confirmed against the DNA. TRBV1 is a recognized pseudogene. The CDR3 covers 17 residues.

V gene TRBV11-3 combines with J gene TRBJ1-2, with D unresolved. The CDR3 extends over 14 amino acids. The V and J ends lost 3 bases and 3 bases respectively, with 11 bases between them. CDR1 and CDR2 from the germline V gene are SGHNT and YENEEA. The CDR3 coding sequence is TGTGCCAGCAGCTTGGGTAAATTTTACTATGGCTACACCTTC. Its translation: CASSLGKFYYGYTF.

This clone was detected only a few times. V is TRBV11-3 and J is TRBJ1-2; D call uncertain. The V end lost 5 bases, the J end lost 0 bases, and 10 bases lay between the germline ends. The CDR3 has 14 amino acids. Per the germline V gene, CDR1 is SGHNT and CDR2 is YENEEA. The CDR3 coding sequence is TGTGCCAGCAGCCCCCTTGGGCCTAACTATGGCTACACCTTC. It translates to CASSPLGPNYGYTF.

The chain's CDR3 is CASTTYQGAEQFF. Written as DNA, the CDR3 is TGTGCCAGCACGACTTATCAGGGGGCTGAGCAGTTCTTC. The chain uses TRBV25-1 and TRBJ2-1, with 8 bases lining up with TRBD1. This CDR3 spans 13 amino acids. Germline trimming cut 7 bases from V and 9 bases from J; bases unmatched to any gene: 8. Germline CDR1 and CDR2: MGHDK and SYGVNS.

This clone has a handful of counts. This rearrangement joins TRBV28 to TRBJ2-5; D not resolved. Per germline, CDR1 MDHEN and CDR2 SYDVKM. This CDR3 has 12 residues. Trimming left V 5 bases short and J 5 bases short, with 9 bases between. CDR3 amino acids: CASSLQLETQYF. For the CDR3, the DNA is TGTGCCAGCAGTCTCCAGTTGGAGACCCAGTACTTC.

The V gene is TRBV10-2, the J gene TRBJ2-5; 9 positions agree with TRBD1. The CDR3 is 14 residues long. Germline values: CDR1 WSHSY, CDR2 SAAADI. V trimming: 6 bases; J trimming: 4 bases; junction bases outside the gene matches: 6. The CDR3 region has the DNA TGCGCCAGCAGCCCGGACAGGGGAACAGAGACCCAGTACTTC. Translated: CASSPDRGTETQYF.

This clone has more than one count but fewer than ten. The gene calls are TRBV18 and TRBJ1-3; D remains ambiguous. The CDR3 totals 15 residues. CDR1 and CDR2 (germline): KGHSH, LQKENI. V was shortened by 2 bases and J by 0 bases, with 8 bases between the two germline ends. The CDR3 region has the DNA TGTGCCAGCTCACCATCAACAGTCTCTGGAAACACCATATATTTT. This encodes CASSPSTVSGNTIYF.

This clone was seen a few times. The chain links TRBV12-2 to TRBJ2-5; the D call of TRBD2 is as the table states it, not checked on the DNA. TRBV12-2 is deemed a pseudogene. The CDR3 spans 14 residues. The CDR3 loop is CASDSMARGETQYF. The CDR3 bases are TGTGCCAGTGATAGCATGGCCCGGGGAGAGACCCAGTACTTC.

The V gene is TRBV25-1, the J gene TRBJ1-4; D unresolved. Trimming stripped 3 bases from V and 2 bases from J, with 7 bases between. CDR1 is MGHDK, CDR2 SYGVNS, per germline. There are 14 residues in the CDR3. DNA for the CDR3: TGTGCCAGCAGTGAGGCGCCGACTAATGAAAAACTGTTTTTT. It encodes CASSEAPTNEKLFF.

The rearrangement joins TRBV4-1 to TRBJ1-4, with 9 bases aligning to TRBD1. With 3 bases clipped from V and 7 bases from J, the junction kept 6 bases outside the gene matches. The CDR3 length is 15 residues. Germline CDR1 and CDR2: MGHRA and YSYEKL. The CDR3 DNA is TGCGCCAGCAGCCAGCCCGGGACAGGGCGTGAAAAACTGTTTTTT. Protein sequence: CASSQPGTGREKLFF.

In this sample, this clone turned up a few times. The chain is built from TRBV10-3 and TRBJ1-1; D may be TRBD1 (5 bases). V lost 2 bases, J lost 6 bases, and 13 bases lay in between. This CDR3 has 14 amino acids. CDR1 ENHRY and CDR2 SYGVKD come from the germline V gene. This CDR3 reads CAISEEYGGAEAFF. CDR3 coding DNA: TGTGCCATCAGTGAGGAGTACGGGGGTGCTGAAGCTTTCTTT.

V and J are TRBV28 and TRBJ2-1; D remains unclear. Looked up from germline, CDR1 is MDHEN and CDR2 is SYDVKM. V shed 5 bases and J shed 3 bases, with 20 bases lying between them. The CDR3 contains 17 residues. The CDR3 DNA reads TGTGCCAGCAGTCCACAACAAGGACGAGGTAACTACAATGAGCAGTTCTTC. Its translation: CASSPQQGRGNYNEQFF. Supplemented by reference TRBV28 and TRBJ2-1, the full variable domain reads DVKVTQSSRYLVKRTGEKVFLECVQDMDHENMFWYRQDPGLGLRLIYFSYDVKMKEKGDIPEGYSVSREKKERFSLILESASTNQTSMYLCASSPQQGRGNYNEQFFGPGTRLTVL.

A few counts support this clone. Here the CDR3 DNA reads TGCGCCAGCAGTGAATTTGGGACTAGCGGGACCAACGAGCAGTACTTC. Translating it yields CASSEFGTSGTNEQYF. The rearrangement uses TRBV10-2 and TRBJ2-7; 13 bases match TRBD2. The trim removed 3 bases at V and 5 bases at J, leaving 7 bases unmatched. The CDR3 has 16 amino acids. Germline loops: CDR1 WSHSY, CDR2 SAAADI.

J is TRBJ1-1 and V is TRBV25-1; D is ambiguous. CDR3 size: 12 residues. The V end lost 4 bases, the J end lost 7 bases, and 10 bases lay between the germline ends. Germline V gives CDR1 MGHDK, CDR2 SYGVNS. CDR3 residues: CASSAPGFEAFF. The CDR3 nucleotides are TGTGCCAGCAGTGCTCCAGGTTTTGAAGCTTTCTTT. The complete variable domain, with remaining parts taken from reference TRBV25-1 and TRBJ1-1, reads EADIYQTPRYLVIGTGKKITLECSQTMGHDKMYWYQQDPGMELHLIHYSYGVNSTEKGDLSSESTVSRIRTEHFPLTLESARPSHTSQYLCASSAPGFEAFFGQGTRLTVV.

V usage is TRBV6-8 and J usage is TRBJ2-5; D is ambiguous. CDR1 and CDR2 from the germline V gene are MNHGY and SAAAGT. The CDR3 covers 13 residues. V lost 8 bases, J lost 2 bases, and 12 bases lay in between. The CDR3 sequence is CASGVGIQETQYF. The CDR3 nucleotides are TGTGCCAGCGGGGTGGGTATACAAGAGACCCAGTACTTC.

This clone was detected a few times. The chain is built from TRBV11-3 and TRBJ2-3; no reliable D call. Trimming took 3 bases from V and 8 from J, leaving 18 bases between them. Looked up from germline, CDR1 is SGHNT and CDR2 is YENEEA. CDR3 size: 15 residues. The CDR3 DNA is TGTGCCAGCAGCTTGGCCCCATCTGGGGAAGCTACGCAGTATTTT. Translated: CASSLAPSGEATQYF.

This clone is judged medium-sized. The CDR3 DNA follows: TGTGCCAGCAGTGACGCGGGACTAGCGGAAAATGAGCAGTTCTTC. It codes for CASSDAGLAENEQFF. The rearrangement uses TRBV6-8 and TRBJ2-1, with TRBD2 matching 11 bases. Germline-derived CDR1 and CDR2 are MNHGY and SAAAGT. The CDR3 sequence is 15 residues long. The junction had 7 bases not matched to a gene; V was cut back by 5 bases and J by 7 bases.

This clone was found once. The chain employs TRBV19 and TRBJ1-4; no definite D call. This CDR3 is built from 13 residues. The germline gives CDR1 LNHDA, CDR2 SQIVND (reference sequence). V lost 5 bases and J 8 bases, leaving 12 bases between the germline ends. The CDR3 is CASSEGVGEKLFF. The DNA of the CDR3 is TGTGCCAGTAGTGAGGGTGTGGGCGAAAAACTGTTTTTT.

This clone was seen more than once but under ten times. This chain connects TRBV19 to TRBJ1-5; D remains unclear. V lost 6 bases and J lost 0, with 9 bases in between. CDR3 length: 14 amino acids. Looked up from germline, CDR1 is LNHDA and CDR2 is SQIVND (reference sequence). Here the CDR3 reads CASSPQYSNQPQHF. CDR3 bases: TGTGCCAGTAGCCCCCAGTATAGCAATCAGCCCCAGCATTTT.

The chain recombines TRBV30 with TRBJ1-4; a weak D match, TRBD1 (5 bases). This CDR3 has 13 residues. Germline values: CDR1 GTSNPN, CDR2 SVGIG (reference sequence). V was cut by 3 bases and J by 8 bases, with 13 bases left in between. CDR3 nucleotides: TGTGCCTGGAGGGCCCGGTGGGGGGAAAAACTGTTTTTT. Amino acids: CAWRARWGEKLFF.

The V and J genes are TRBV18 and TRBJ2-2, with D perhaps assigned TRBD1 or TRBD2 (5 bases each). Germline V CDR1 and CDR2: KGHSH, LQKENI. The CDR3 loop spans 14 amino acids. V dropped 0 bases and J dropped 5 bases, with 7 bases sitting between them. The chain's CDR3 is CASSPPGVTGELFF. CDR3 DNA: TGTGCCAGCTCACCACCGGGGGTAACCGGGGAGCTGTTTTTT.

This clone appeared a few times. The V call is TRBV6-8, the J call TRBJ2-1, with a weak D call TRBD1 (5 bases). Germline CDR1 and CDR2: MNHGY and SAAAGT. Trimming took 5 bases from V and 7 from J, leaving 15 bases between them. The CDR3 sequence is 14 residues long. The DNA for the CDR3 is TGTGCCAGCAGTGTGACAGCGCAAATAAATGAGCAGTTCTTC. This translates into CASSVTAQINEQFF.

By share of the sample, this clone is medium-sized. This rearrangement joins TRBV9 to TRBJ2-7, with a tentative D call TRBD2 (5 bases). This CDR3 contains 13 residues. Deletions cut 5 bases from V and 10 bases from J, with 19 bases between. CDR1 is SGDLS and CDR2 is YYNGEE in the germline V gene. CDR3 in DNA: TGTGCCAGCAGTGTGAGGGATGTATTCGGTCAGTACTTC. Amino acid sequence: CASSVRDVFGQYF.

The V call is TRBV6-8, the J call TRBJ2-3; the D gene is possibly TRBD1 (5 bases). The V gene lost 6 bases and the J gene lost 4 bases, with 8 bases spanning the gap. The CDR3 has 12 residues. Per germline, CDR1 MNHGY and CDR2 SAAAGT. The CDR3 loop reads CASRRGADTQYF. The CDR3 region has the DNA TGTGCCAGCAGAAGGGGTGCAGATACGCAGTATTTT.

This clone occurred a few times. An end of the junction does not agree with germline; a read error may underlie this. This chain links TRBV10-3 with TRBJ2-7, with 7 bases identical to TRBD1. This CDR3 region has 15 residues. Germline CDR1 reads ENHRY; CDR2 reads SYGVKD. For the CDR3, the DNA is TGTGCCATCAGTGAGTGGGGACAGAAGAACTACGAGCAATACTTC. Protein: CAISEWGQKNYEQYF.

In its sample, this clone ranks as large. DNA for the CDR3: TGCGCCAGCAGCTTGGGCGTGGGGGTCACTGAAGCTTTCTTT. Encoded protein: CASSLGVGVTEAFF. The chain links TRBV5-1 to TRBJ1-1, with D perhaps TRBD1 (5 bases). The V and J ends lost 0 bases and 4 bases respectively, with 10 bases between them. The CDR3 loop spans 14 amino acids. Germline V gene data show CDR1 as SGHRS and CDR2 as YFSETQ. The complete variable domain, with remaining parts taken from reference TRBV5-1 and TRBJ1-1, reads KAGVTQTPRYLIKTRGQQVTLSCSPISGHRSVSWYQQTPGQGLQFLFEYFSETQRNKGNFPGRFSGRQFSNSRSEMNVSTLELGDSALYLCASSLGVGVTEAFFGQGTRLTVV.

The rearrangement uses TRBV5-1 and TRBJ2-1, with 8 nucleotides matching TRBD1. V trimming: 5 bases; J trimming: 11 bases; junction bases outside the gene matches: 15. This CDR3 spans 15 amino acids. The germline CDR1 and CDR2 sequences are SGHRS and YFSETQ. As DNA, the CDR3 is TGCGCCAGCAGTCTGGTACCAGGGGGCTTAGGGCAGCAGTTCTTC. The encoded protein is CASSLVPGGLGQQFF.

The V gene is TRBV10-3, the J gene TRBJ2-6, with D unresolved. Trimming took off 1 base at V and 0 bases at J, with 13 bases between the two ends. Germline V gene data show CDR1 as ENHRY and CDR2 as SYGVKD. This CDR3 comprises 18 residues. This CDR3 reads CAISEYDGYSSGANVLTF. The CDR3 DNA sequence: TGTGCCATCAGTGAGTATGACGGATATAGCTCTGGGGCCAACGTCCTGACTTTC.

Only a few counts were recorded for this clone. This chain links TRBV2 with TRBJ2-1; 9 nucleotides agree with TRBD2. The germline gives CDR1 SNHLY, CDR2 FYNNEI. V lost 2 bases to trimming and J lost 8 bases; unmatched junction nucleotides: 7. CDR3 length equals 15 residues. Written as DNA, the CDR3 is TGTGCCAGCAGTGAATACGGACTAGCGAGGTATGAGCAGTTCTTC. Translating gives CASSEYGLARYEQFF.